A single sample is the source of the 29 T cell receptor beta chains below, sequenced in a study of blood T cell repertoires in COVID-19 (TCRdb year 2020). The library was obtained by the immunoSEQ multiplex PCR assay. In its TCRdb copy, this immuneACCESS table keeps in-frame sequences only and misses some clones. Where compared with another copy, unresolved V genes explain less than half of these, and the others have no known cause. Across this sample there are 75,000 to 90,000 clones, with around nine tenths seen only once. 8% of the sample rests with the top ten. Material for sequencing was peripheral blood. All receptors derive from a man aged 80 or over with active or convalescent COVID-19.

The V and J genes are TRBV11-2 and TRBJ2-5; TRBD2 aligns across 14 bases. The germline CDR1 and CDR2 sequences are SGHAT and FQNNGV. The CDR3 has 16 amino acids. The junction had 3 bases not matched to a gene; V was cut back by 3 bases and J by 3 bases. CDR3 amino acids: CASSLRTSGGKETQYF. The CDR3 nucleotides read TGTGCCAGCAGCTTGAGGACTAGCGGGGGGAAAGAGACCCAGTACTTC.

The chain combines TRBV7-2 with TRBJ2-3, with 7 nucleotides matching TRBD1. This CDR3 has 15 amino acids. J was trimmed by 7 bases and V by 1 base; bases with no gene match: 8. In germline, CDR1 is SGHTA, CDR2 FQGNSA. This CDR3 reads CASSLDGTGANTQYF. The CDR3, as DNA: TGTGCCAGCAGCTTAGATGGAACAGGGGCTAATACGCAGTATTTT. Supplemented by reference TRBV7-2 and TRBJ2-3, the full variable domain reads GAGVSQSPSNKVTEKGKDVELRCDPISGHTALYWYRQSLGQGLEFLIYFQGNSAPDKSGLPSDRFSAERTGGSVSTLTIQRTQQEDSAVYLCASSLDGTGANTQYFGPGTRLTVL.

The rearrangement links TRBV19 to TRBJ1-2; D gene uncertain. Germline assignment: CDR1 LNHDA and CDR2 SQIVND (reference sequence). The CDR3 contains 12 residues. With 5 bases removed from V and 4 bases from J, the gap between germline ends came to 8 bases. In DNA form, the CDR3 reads TGTGCCAGTAGTCCAGCGGGCTATGGCTACACCTTC. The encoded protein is CASSPAGYGYTF.

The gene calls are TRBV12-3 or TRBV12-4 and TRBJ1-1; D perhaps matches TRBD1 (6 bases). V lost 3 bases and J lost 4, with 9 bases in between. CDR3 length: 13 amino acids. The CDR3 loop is CASSFNRATEAFF. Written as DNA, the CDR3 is TGTGCCAGCAGTTTCAACAGGGCCACTGAAGCTTTCTTT.

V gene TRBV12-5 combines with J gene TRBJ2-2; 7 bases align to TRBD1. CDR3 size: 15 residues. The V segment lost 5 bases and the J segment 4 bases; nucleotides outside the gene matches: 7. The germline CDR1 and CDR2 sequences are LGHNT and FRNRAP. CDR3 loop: CASGLGQMSTGELFF. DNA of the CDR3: TGTGCTAGTGGTCTGGGACAGATGAGCACCGGGGAGCTGTTTTTT.

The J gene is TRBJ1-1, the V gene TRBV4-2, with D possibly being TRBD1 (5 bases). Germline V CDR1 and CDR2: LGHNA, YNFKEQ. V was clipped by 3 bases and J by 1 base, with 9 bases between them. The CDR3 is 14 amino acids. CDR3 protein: CASSQVGGNTEAFF. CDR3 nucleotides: TGTGCCAGCAGCCAGGTGGGGGGGAACACTGAAGCTTTCTTT.

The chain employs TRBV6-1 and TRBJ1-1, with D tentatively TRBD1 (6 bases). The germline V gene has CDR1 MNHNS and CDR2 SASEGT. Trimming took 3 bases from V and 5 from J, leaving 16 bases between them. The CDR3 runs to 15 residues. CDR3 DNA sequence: TGTGCCAGCAGTGAGAGCCGGGTGAGGGGGACTGAAGCTTTCTTT. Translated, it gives CASSESRVRGTEAFF.

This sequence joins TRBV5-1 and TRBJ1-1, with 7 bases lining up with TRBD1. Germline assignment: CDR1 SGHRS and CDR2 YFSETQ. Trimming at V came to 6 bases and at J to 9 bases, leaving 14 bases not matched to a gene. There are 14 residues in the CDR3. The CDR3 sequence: CASTNPGGRYKAFF. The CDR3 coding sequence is TGCGCCAGCACCAATCCAGGGGGGAGGTATAAAGCTTTCTTT.

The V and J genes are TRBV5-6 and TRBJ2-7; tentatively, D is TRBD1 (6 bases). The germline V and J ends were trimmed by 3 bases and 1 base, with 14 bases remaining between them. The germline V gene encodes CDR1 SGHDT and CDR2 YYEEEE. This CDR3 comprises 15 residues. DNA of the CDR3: TGTGCCAGCAGCTCCTACCCCGACAGGTCCTACGAGCAGTACGTC. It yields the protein CASSSYPDRSYEQYV.

The CDR3 loop is CASSLDEGSNEQFF. The CDR3 coding sequence is TGCGCCAGCAGCTTGGACGAGGGTAGCAATGAGCAGTTCTTC. The chain joins TRBV5-1 to TRBJ2-1, with a tentative D call TRBD2 (5 bases). V was shortened by 0 bases and J by 6 bases, with 10 bases between the two germline ends. This CDR3 region has 14 residues. The germline CDR1 and CDR2 sequences are SGHRS and YFSETQ.

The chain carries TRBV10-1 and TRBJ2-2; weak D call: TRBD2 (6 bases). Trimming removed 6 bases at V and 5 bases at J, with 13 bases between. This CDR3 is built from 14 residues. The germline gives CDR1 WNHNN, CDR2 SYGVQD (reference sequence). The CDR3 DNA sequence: TGCGCCAGCAGATCCGGGACTTCGACCGGGGAGCTGTTTTTT. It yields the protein CASRSGTSTGELFF.

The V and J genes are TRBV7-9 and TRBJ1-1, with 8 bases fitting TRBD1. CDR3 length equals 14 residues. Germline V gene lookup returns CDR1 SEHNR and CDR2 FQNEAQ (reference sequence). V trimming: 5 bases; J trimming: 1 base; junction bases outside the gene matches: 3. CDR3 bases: TGTGCCAGCAGCCAGGGGGCGACGAACACTGAAGCTTTCTTT. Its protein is CASSQGATNTEAFF. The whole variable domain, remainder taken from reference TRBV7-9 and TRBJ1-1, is DTGVSQNPRHKITKRGQNVTFRCDPISEHNRLYWYRQTLGQGPEFLTYFQNEAQLEKSRLLSDRFSAERPKGSFSTLEIQRTEQGDSAMYLCASSQGATNTEAFFGQGTRLTVV.

The CDR3 sequence: CASSEQGAYNSPLHF. As DNA, the CDR3 is TGTGCCAGCAGTGAACAGGGGGCATATAATTCACCCCTCCACTTT. The V gene is TRBV6-1, the J gene TRBJ1-6; 8 bases map to TRBD1. The CDR3 extends over 15 amino acids. With V trimmed by 2 bases and J by 4 bases, 1 base remained unmatched. From germline, CDR1 is MNHNS and CDR2 SASEGT.

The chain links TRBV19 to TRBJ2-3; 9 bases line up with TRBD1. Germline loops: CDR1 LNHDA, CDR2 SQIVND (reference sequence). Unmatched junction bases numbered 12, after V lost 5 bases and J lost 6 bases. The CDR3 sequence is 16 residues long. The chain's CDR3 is CASSSRTGVSLDTQYF. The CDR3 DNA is TGTGCCAGTAGTTCCCGGACAGGGGTTTCTCTGGATACGCAGTATTTT.

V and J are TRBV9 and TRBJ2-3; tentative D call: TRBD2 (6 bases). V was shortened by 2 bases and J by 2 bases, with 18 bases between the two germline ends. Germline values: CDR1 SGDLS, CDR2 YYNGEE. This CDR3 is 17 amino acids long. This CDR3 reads CASSVGGGRINTDTQYF. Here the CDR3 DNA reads TGTGCCAGCAGCGTGGGGGGAGGCCGGATCAACACAGATACGCAGTATTTT.

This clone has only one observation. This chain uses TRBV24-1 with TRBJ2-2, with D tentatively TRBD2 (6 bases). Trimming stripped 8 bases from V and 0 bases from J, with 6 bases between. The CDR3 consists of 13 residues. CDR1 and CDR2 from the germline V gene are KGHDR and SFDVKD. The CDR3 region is CATTGANTGELFF. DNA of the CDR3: TGTGCCACCACGGGAGCGAACACCGGGGAGCTGTTTTTT.

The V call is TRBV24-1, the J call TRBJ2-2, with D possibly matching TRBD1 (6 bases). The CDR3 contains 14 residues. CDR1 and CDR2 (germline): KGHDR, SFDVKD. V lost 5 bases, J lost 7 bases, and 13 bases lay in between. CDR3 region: CATSVDRSFGELFF. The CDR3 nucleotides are TGTGCCACCAGTGTAGACAGGAGCTTCGGGGAGCTGTTTTTT.

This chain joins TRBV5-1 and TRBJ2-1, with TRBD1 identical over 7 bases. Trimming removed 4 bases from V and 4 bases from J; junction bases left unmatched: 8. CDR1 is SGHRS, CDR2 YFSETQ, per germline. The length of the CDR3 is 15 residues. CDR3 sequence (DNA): TGCGCCAGCAGCATAAACAGGGGTTTATACAATGAGCAGTTCTTC. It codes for CASSINRGLYNEQFF.

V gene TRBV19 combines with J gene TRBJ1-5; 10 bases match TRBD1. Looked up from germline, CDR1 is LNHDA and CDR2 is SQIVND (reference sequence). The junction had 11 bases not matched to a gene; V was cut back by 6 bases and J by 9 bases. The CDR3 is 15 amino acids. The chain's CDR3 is CASRWGQGTGGPQHF. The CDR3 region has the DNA TGTGCCAGTAGATGGGGACAGGGGACCGGGGGGCCCCAGCATTTT.

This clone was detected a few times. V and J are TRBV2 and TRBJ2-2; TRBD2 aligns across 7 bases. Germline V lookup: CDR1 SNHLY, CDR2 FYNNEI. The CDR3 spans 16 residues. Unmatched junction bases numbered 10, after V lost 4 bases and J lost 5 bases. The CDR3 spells CASSVHSGEVTGELFF. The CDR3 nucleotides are TGTGCCAGCAGTGTCCACAGCGGGGAAGTTACCGGGGAGCTGTTTTTT.

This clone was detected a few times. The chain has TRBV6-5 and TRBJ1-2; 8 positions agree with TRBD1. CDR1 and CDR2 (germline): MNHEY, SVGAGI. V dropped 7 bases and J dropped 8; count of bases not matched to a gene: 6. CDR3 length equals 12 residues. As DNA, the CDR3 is TGTGCCAGCACCCTTACAGGGGGAGGCTACACCTTC. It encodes CASTLTGGGYTF.

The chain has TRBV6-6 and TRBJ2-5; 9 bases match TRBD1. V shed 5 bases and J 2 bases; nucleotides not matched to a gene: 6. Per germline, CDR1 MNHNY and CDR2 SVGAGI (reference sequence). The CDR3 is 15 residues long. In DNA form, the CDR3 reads TGTGCCAGCAGTCCACCGGGACAGGGTCAAGAGACCCAGTACTTC. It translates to CASSPPGQGQETQYF.

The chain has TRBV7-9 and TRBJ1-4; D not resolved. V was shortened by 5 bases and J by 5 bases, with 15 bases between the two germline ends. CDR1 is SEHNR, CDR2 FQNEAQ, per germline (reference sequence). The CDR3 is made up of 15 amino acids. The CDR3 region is CASSDEGSGNEKLFF. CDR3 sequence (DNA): TGTGCCAGCAGCGATGAGGGCAGCGGAAATGAAAAACTGTTTTTT.

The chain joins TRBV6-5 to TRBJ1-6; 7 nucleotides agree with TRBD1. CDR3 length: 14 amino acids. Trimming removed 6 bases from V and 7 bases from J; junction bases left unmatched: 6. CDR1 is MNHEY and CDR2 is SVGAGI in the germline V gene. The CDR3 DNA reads TGTGCCAGCAGCCGGGACAGACTAAATTCACCCCTCCACTTT. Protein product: CASSRDRLNSPLHF.

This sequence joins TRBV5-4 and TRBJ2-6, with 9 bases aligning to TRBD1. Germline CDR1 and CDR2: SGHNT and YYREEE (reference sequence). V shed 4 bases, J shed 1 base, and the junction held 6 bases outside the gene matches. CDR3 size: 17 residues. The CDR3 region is CASSGQGKGSGANVLTF. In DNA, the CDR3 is TGTGCCAGCAGCGGACAGGGGAAGGGGTCTGGGGCCAACGTCCTGACTTTC.

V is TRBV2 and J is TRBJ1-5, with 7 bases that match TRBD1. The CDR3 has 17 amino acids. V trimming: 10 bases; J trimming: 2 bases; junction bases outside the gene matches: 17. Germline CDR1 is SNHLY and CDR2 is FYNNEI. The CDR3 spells CATQDRVIDFGNQPQHF. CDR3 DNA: TGTGCCACCCAAGACAGGGTCATTGATTTTGGCAATCAGCCCCAGCATTTT. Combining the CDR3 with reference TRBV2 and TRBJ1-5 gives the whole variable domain EPEVTQTPSHQVTQMGQEVILRCVPISNHLYFYWYRQILGQKVEFLVSFYNNEISEKSEIFDDQFSVERPDGSNFTLKIRSTKLEDSAMYFCATQDRVIDFGNQPQHFGDGTRLSIL.

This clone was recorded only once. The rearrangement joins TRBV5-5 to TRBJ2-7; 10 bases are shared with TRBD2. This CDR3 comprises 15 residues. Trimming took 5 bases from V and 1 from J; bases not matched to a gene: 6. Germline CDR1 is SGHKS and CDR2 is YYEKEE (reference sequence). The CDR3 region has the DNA TGTGCCAGCAGGGGCGGGACTAGCGTATCCTACGAGCAGTACGTC. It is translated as CASRGGTSVSYEQYV.

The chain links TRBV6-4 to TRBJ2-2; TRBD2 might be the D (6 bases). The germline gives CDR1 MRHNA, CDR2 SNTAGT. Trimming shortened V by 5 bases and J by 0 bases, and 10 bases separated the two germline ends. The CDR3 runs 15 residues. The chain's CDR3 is CASSKSGANTGELFF. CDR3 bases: TGTGCCAGCAGTAAATCGGGGGCGAACACCGGGGAGCTGTTTTTT.

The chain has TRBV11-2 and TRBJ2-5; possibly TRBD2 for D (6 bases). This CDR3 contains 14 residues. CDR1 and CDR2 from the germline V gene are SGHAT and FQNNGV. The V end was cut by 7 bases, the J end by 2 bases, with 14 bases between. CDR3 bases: TGTGCCAGCACTCGGGACTGGCAACAAGAGACCCAGTACTTC. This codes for CASTRDWQQETQYF.